This TCR beta chain stems from a study of shared clonotypes between healthy human individuals. This clone was seen only a few times. Some clones are missing from TCRdb's copy, which holds only in-frame ones; the method was immunoSEQ multiplex PCR. The repertoire holds about half a million clones, with around 79% as singletons. V dropped 1 base and J dropped 3; count of bases not matched to a gene: 2. This CDR3 is built from 15 residues. Germline CDR1 and CDR2: SEHNR and FQNEAQ (reference sequence). Sequencing was performed on PBMCs. This sequence originates from a woman aged 40 to 50 in good health. Some clones in this sample may be carry-over from other donors' samples. The chain uses TRBV7-9 and TRBJ1-5, with TRBD1 identical over 8 bases. The CDR3 region has the DNA TGTGCCAGCAGCTTAGTGACAGGGGACAATCAGCCCCAGCATTTT. Residues: CASSLVTGDNQPQHF. Full variable domain (remainder filled in from reference TRBV7-9 and TRBJ1-5): DTGVSQNPRHKITKRGQNVTFRCDPISEHNRLYWYRQTLGQGPEFLTYFQNEAQLEKSRLLSDRFSAERPKGSFSTLEIQRTEQGDSAMYLCASSLVTGDNQPQHFGDGTRLSIL.